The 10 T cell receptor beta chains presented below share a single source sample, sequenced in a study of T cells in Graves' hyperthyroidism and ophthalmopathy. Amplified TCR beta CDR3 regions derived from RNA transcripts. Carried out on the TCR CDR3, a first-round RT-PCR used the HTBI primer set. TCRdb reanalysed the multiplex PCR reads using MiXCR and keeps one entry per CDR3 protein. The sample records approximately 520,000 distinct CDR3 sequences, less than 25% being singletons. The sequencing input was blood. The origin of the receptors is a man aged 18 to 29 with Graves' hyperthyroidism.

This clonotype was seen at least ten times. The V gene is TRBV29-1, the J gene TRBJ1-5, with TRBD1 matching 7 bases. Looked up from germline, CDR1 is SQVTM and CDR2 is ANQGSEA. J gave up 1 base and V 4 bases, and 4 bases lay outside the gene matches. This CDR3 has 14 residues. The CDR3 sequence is CSVGGGGSNQPQHF. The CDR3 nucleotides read TGCAGCGTTGGAGGGGGCGGGAGCAATCAGCCCCAGCATTTT.

In nucleotides, the CDR3 is TGTGCCAGCTCCACGGGGGGCGGCTGGGTCAACGGGGAGCTGTTTTTT. It translates to CASSTGGGWVNGELFF. The gene calls are TRBV6-2 or TRBV6-3 and TRBJ2-2; D is perhaps TRBD2 (7 bases). Trimming cost V 8 bases and J 7 bases, with 23 bases left between them. The CDR3 extends over 16 amino acids. Looked up from germline, CDR1 is MNHEY and CDR2 is SVGEGT.

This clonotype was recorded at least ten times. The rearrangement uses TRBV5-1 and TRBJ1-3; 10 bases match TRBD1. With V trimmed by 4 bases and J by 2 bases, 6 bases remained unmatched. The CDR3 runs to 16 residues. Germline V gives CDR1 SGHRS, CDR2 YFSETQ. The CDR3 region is CASSVTGTGAGNTIYF. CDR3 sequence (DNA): TGCGCCAGCAGCGTCACCGGGACAGGGGCTGGAAACACCATATATTTT. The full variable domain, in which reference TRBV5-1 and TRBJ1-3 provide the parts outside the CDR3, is KAGVTQTPRYLIKTRGQQVTLSCSPISGHRSVSWYQQTPGQGLQFLFEYFSETQRNKGNFPGRFSGRQFSNSRSEMNVSTLELGDSALYLCASSVTGTGAGNTIYFGEGSWLTVV.

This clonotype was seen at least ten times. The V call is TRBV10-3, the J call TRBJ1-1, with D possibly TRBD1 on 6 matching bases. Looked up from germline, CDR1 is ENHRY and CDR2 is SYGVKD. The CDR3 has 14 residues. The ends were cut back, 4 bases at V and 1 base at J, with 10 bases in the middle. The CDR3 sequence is CAISAKTGNTEAFF. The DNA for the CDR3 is TGTGCCATCAGTGCCAAGACAGGGAACACTGAAGCTTTCTTT.

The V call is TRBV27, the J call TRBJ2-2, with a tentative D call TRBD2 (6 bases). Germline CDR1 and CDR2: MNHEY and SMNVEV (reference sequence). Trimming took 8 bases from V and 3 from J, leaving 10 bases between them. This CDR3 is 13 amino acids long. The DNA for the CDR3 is TGTGCCAGCGGAACTAGCCACACCGGGGAGCTGTTTTTT. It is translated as CASGTSHTGELFF.

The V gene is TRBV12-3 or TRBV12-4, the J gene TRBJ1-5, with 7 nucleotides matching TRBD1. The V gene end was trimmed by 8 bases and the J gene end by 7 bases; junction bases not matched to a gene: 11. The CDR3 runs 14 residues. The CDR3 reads CASGFDREKQPQHF. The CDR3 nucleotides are TGTGCCAGCGGCTTCGACAGGGAGAAACAGCCCCAGCATTTT.

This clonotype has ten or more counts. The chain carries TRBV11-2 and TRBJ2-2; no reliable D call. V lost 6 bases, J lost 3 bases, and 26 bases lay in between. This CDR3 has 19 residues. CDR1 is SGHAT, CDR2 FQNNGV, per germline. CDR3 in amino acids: CASSFPKDGDHRYTGELFF. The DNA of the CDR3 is TGTGCCAGCAGTTTCCCGAAGGACGGAGATCATCGTTACACCGGGGAGCTGTTTTTT.

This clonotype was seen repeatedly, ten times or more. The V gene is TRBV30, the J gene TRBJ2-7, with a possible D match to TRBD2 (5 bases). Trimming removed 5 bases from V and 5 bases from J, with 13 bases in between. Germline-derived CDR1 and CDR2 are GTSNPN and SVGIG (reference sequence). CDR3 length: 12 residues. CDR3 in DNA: TGTGCCTGGTCGGGTCCGCGGGACGAGCAGTACTTC. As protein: CAWSGPRDEQYF. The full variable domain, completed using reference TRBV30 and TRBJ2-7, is SQTIHQWPATLVQPVGSPLSLECTVEGTSNPNLYWYRQAAGRGLQLLFYSVGIGQISSEVPQNLSASRPQDRQFILSSKKLLLSDSGFYLCAWSGPRDEQYFGPGTRLTVT.

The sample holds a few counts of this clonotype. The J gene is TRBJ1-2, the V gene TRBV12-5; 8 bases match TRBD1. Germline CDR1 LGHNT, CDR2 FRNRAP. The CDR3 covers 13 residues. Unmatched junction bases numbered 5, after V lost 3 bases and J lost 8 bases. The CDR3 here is CASGFSDRGGYTF. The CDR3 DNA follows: TGTGCTAGTGGTTTCAGCGACAGGGGCGGCTACACCTTC.

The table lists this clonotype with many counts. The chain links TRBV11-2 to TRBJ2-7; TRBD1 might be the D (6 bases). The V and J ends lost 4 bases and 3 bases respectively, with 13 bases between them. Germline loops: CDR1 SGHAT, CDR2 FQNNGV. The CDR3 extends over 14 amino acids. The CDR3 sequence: CASSSIQGNYEQYF. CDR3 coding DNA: TGTGCCAGCAGCTCCATCCAGGGGAACTACGAGCAGTACTTC.